Each of the 3 T cell receptor beta chains below was sequenced from the same sample in a study of cytomegalovirus exposure and HLA in healthy donors. Method: immunoSEQ multiplex PCR; TCRdb's copy keeps in-frame clones and lacks some. Here the sample spans 120,000 to 150,000 clones, roughly 89% being singletons. Sequenced material: PBMCs. These receptors originate from a man younger than 35 in good health and CMV-seropositive.

This rearrangement joins TRBV5-1 to TRBJ1-1; 7 bases line up with TRBD1. The CDR3 extends over 16 amino acids. V dropped 0 bases and J dropped 0; count of bases not matched to a gene: 5. Germline V gives CDR1 SGHRS, CDR2 YFSETQ. CDR3 nucleotide sequence: TGCGCCAGCAGCTTGGTGTCAGGGGGGATGAACACTGAAGCTTTCTTT. Its protein is CASSLVSGGMNTEAFF.

This chain joins TRBV19 and TRBJ2-1; 9 bases align to TRBD1. The trim removed 2 bases at V and 2 bases at J, leaving 4 bases unmatched. This CDR3 region has 16 residues. The germline V gene has CDR1 LNHDA and CDR2 SQIVND (reference sequence). CDR3 amino acids: CASSIRGTGTYNEQFF. The CDR3 DNA follows: TGTGCCAGTAGTATACGCGGGACAGGGACCTACAATGAGCAGTTCTTC.

This clone was seen just once. This sequence joins TRBV9 and TRBJ1-2; D gene ambiguous. Trimming removed 3 bases from V and 0 bases from J, with 3 bases in between. Looked up from germline, CDR1 is SGDLS and CDR2 is YYNGEE. The CDR3 is 12 amino acids. Here the CDR3 DNA reads TGTGCCAGCAGCGCTTCTAACTATGGCTACACCTTC. It translates to CASSASNYGYTF.